Described below is a single T cell receptor beta chain sequence and its context. The CDR3 contains 15 residues. V lost 1 base, J lost 2 bases, and 13 bases lay in between. Germline V lookup: CDR1 SGDLS, CDR2 YYNGEE. The authors' processing: Estimated nucleated cell counts came from reference gene primer amplification. Data came from immunoSEQ multiplex PCR; TCRdb stores just in-frame clones and leaves some out. V, J and clone size are those of that table, while D and trimming were read from the DNA. The sample lists more than 300,000 clones, approximately 89% occurring once. The sample comes from a study of blood T cell repertoires in COVID-19. In the study overall: In Cohort 3, a recovered donor had either two negative PCRs, clearance, or symptom resolution. PBMCs, B-cell-depleted T cells, or T cells were the source of the cDNA or gDNA that made up the material.

Participants were placed into cohorts based on the clinical history they reported. The sequence came from a man aged 35 to 55 in a cohort exposed to, infected with or recovered from COVID-19 (not recorded which). Input material: PBMCs or T cells enriched from blood (not recorded which). The chain recombines TRBV9 with TRBJ2-7; a possible D gene is TRBD2 (6 bases). The CDR3 DNA reads TGTGCCAGCAGCGTACTAGGGGACTTTACCTACGAGCAGTACTTC. Its protein product is CASSVLGDFTYEQYF.